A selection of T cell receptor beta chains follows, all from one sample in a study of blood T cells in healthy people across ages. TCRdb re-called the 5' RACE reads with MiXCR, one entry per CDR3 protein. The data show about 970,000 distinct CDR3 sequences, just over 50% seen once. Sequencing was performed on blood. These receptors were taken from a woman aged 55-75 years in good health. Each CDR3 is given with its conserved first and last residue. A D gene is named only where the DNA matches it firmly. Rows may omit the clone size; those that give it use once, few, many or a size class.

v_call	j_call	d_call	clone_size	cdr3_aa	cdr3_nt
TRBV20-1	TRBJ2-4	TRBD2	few	CSAALAGPQNIQYF	TGCAGTGCTGCTCTAGCGGGGCCTCAAAACATTCAGTACTTC
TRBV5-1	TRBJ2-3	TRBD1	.	CASNAQTGDSGTQYF	TGCGCCAGCAACGCCCAGACAGGGGATAGCGGTACGCAGTATTTT
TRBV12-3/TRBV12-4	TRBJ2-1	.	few	CASSFGWSYNEQFF	TGTGCCAGCAGTTTTGGTTGGTCCTACAATGAGCAGTTCTTC
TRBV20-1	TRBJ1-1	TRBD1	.	CSARGLWQQGWKENTEAFF	TGCAGTGCTAGAGGACTTTGGCAACAGGGGTGGAAGGAGAACACTGAAGCTTTCTTT
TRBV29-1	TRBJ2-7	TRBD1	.	CSVRPGGINEQYF	TGCAGCGTTCGGCCAGGGGGCATAAACGAGCAGTACTTC
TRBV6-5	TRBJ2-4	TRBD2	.	CASRPLAGGDANIQYF	TGTGCCAGCCGCCCGCTAGCGGGAGGGGATGCAAACATTCAGTACTTC
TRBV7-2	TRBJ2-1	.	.	CASSLFLAVSYNEQFF	TGTGCCAGCAGCTTATTCTTAGCGGTCTCCTACAATGAGCAGTTCTTC
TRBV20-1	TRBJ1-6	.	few	CSATAGDYNSPLHF	TGCAGTGCCACCGCAGGGGACTATAATTCACCCCTCCACTTT
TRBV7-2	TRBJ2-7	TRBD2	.	CASSWREGNYEQYF	TGTGCCAGCAGCTGGCGGGAGGGGAACTACGAGCAGTACTTC
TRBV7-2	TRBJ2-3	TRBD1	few	CASSPRQGISTDTQYF	TGTGCCAGCAGCCCAAGACAGGGGATCAGCACAGATACGCAGTATTTT
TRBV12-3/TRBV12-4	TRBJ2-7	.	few	CASSPRPNNPPYEQYF	TGTGCCAGCAGTCCCCGGCCCAACAATCCCCCCTACGAGCAGTACTTC
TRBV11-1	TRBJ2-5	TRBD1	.	CASSLRDREETQYF	TGTGCCAGCAGCCTCCGGGACAGGGAAGAGACCCAGTACTTC
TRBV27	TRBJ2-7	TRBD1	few	CASSPRAGQGFFEQYF	TGTGCCAGCAGCCCGAGGGCGGGACAGGGGTTCTTCGAGCAGTACTTC
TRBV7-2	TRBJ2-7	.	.	CASSQGRASNEQYF	TGTGCCAGCAGCCAGGGTCGTGCCTCGAACGAGCAGTACTTC
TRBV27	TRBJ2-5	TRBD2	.	CASSTRTSGFTGTQYF	TGTGCCAGCAGTACGCGGACTAGCGGGTTTACCGGGACCCAGTACTTC
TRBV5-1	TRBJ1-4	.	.	CASSLSLRSLNEKLFF	TGCGCCAGCAGCTTGTCTCTCCGTTCCCTTAATGAAAAACTGTTTTTT
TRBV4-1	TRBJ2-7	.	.	CASSQTIRGEQYF	TGCGCCAGCAGCCAGACAATCAGGGGCGAGCAGTACTTC
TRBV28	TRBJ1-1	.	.	CASRDIPLNTEAFF	TGTGCCAGCAGGGACATTCCCTTGAACACTGAAGCTTTCTTT
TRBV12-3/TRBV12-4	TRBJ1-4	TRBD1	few	CASSQKGGPNEKLFF	TGTGCCAGCAGCCAAAAAGGGGGCCCTAATGAAAAACTGTTTTTT
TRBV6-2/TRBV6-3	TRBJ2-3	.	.	CASKNGAADTQYF	TGTGCCAGCAAGAATGGGGCGGCAGATACGCAGTATTTT
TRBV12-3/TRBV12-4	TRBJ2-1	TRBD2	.	CASLRREGNEQFF	TGTGCCAGCCTTAGGCGGGAGGGTAATGAGCAGTTCTTC
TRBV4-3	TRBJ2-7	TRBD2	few	CASSQGLASPYEQYF	TGCGCCAGCAGCCAGGGACTAGCGAGCCCCTACGAGCAGTACTTC
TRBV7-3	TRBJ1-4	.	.	CASSLSPATNEKLFF	TGTGCCAGCAGCTTAAGCCCGGCAACTAATGAAAAACTGTTTTTT
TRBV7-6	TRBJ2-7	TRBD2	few	CASSLDGLATYEQYF	TGTGCCAGCAGCCTTGACGGACTAGCGACCTACGAGCAGTACTTC
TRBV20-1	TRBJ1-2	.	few	CSARFSRTYGYTF	TGCAGTGCTAGATTCTCGAGAACCTATGGCTACACCTTC
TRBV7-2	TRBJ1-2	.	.	CATGELSISYGYTF	TGTGCCACCGGAGAGCTTAGTATCAGCTATGGCTACACCTTC
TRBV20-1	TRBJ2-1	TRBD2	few	CSATRVGRASSYNEQFF	TGCAGTGCTACCAGGGTAGGGAGGGCCAGCTCCTACAATGAGCAGTTCTTC
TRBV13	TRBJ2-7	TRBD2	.	CASSDSGSRYHEQYF	TGTGCCAGCAGCGATAGCGGGAGTAGGTACCACGAGCAGTACTTC
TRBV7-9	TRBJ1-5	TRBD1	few	CASSLGTGLNQPQHF	TGTGCCAGCAGCCTCGGGACAGGGCTTAATCAGCCCCAGCATTTT
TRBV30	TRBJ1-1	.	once	CAWSEYPNTEAFF	TGTGCCTGGAGTGAGTACCCGAACACTGAAGCTTTCTTT
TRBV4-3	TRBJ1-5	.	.	CASSQERGIYQPQHF	TGCGCCAGCAGCCAAGAACGAGGTATTTATCAGCCCCAGCATTTT
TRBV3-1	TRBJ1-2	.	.	CASSLRTDFNYGYTF	TGTGCCAGCAGCCTCCGGACGGACTTTAACTATGGCTACACCTTC
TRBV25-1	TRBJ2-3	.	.	CASSPASTDTQYF	TGTGCCAGCAGTCCCGCTAGCACAGATACGCAGTATTTT